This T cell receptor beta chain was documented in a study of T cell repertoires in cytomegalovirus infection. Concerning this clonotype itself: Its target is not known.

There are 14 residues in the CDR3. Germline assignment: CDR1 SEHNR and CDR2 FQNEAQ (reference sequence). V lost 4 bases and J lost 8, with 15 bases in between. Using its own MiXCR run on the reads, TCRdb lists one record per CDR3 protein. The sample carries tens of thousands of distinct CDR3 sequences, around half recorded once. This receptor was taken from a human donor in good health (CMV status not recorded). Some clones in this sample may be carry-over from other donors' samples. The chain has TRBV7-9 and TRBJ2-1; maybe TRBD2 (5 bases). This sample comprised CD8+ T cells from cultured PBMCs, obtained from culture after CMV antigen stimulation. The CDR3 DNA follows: TGTGCCAGCAGCTCCTCCACTAGATCGGATGAGCAGTTCTTC. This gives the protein CASSSSTRSDEQFF.